The rows below give T cell receptor beta chains drawn from one sample of a study of cytomegalovirus exposure and HLA in healthy donors. TCRdb keeps only in-frame clones here, not all; method: immunoSEQ multiplex PCR. The sample carries 87,000 or so clones, around four fifths recorded once. The sequenced material came from PBMCs. The source of these receptors is a woman in her thirties or forties in good health and CMV-seronegative. The CDR3 runs from the conserved cysteine through the conserved F or W. The D gene is left open where the match is weak. The size field is filled for only some rows; it gives once, few, many or a size class.

v_call: TRBV15; clone_size: .; d_call: TRBD1; j_call: TRBJ1-6; cdr3_aa: CATSREKLQGSNSPLHF; cdr3_nt: TGTGCCACCAGCAGAGAAAAGCTACAGGGGTCAAATTCACCCCTCCACTTT
v_call: TRBV7-8; clone_size: .; d_call: TRBD1; j_call: TRBJ2-7; cdr3_aa: CASSLATGGHYEQYF; cdr3_nt: TGTGCCAGCAGCTTAGCGACAGGGGGCCACTACGAGCAGTACTTC
v_call: TRBV9; clone_size: .; d_call: .; j_call: TRBJ1-2; cdr3_aa: CASSADSNYGYTF; cdr3_nt: TGTGCCAGCAGCGCCGACAGTAACTATGGCTACACCTTC
v_call: TRBV6-5; clone_size: .; d_call: .; j_call: TRBJ1-3; cdr3_aa: CASSRQDRNTIYF; cdr3_nt: TGTGCCAGCAGCAGACAAGACCGAAACACCATATATTTT
v_call: TRBV5-6; clone_size: .; d_call: .; j_call: TRBJ2-2; cdr3_aa: CASSLVGHLNGELFF; cdr3_nt: TGTGCCAGCAGCTTGGTCGGACACTTAAACGGGGAGCTGTTTTTT
v_call: TRBV4-3; clone_size: .; d_call: .; j_call: TRBJ1-2; cdr3_aa: CASSQGFAGNYGYTF; cdr3_nt: TGCGCCAGCAGCCAAGGATTCGCAGGGAACTATGGCTACACCTTC
v_call: TRBV11-2; clone_size: .; d_call: .; j_call: TRBJ2-3; cdr3_aa: CASSFWGLGADTQYF; cdr3_nt: TGTGCCAGCAGCTTCTGGGGGCTCGGCGCAGATACGCAGTATTTT
v_call: TRBV9; clone_size: .; d_call: TRBD1; j_call: TRBJ2-3; cdr3_aa: CASSVGQPSTDTQYF; cdr3_nt: TGTGCCAGCAGCGTGGGACAGCCGAGCACAGATACGCAGTATTTT
v_call: TRBV7-2; clone_size: .; d_call: TRBD1; j_call: TRBJ1-1; cdr3_aa: CASSRTGGGRRTEAFF; cdr3_nt: TGTGCCAGCAGCCGGACAGGGGGCGGAAGAAGGACTGAAGCTTTCTTT
v_call: TRBV4-3; clone_size: .; d_call: .; j_call: TRBJ1-2; cdr3_aa: CASSQESGWSSGYTF; cdr3_nt: TGCGCCAGCAGCCAAGAGTCAGGGTGGTCGAGTGGCTACACCTTC
v_call: TRBV2; clone_size: .; d_call: .; j_call: TRBJ2-1; cdr3_aa: CASSEDGGLIIFINEQFF; cdr3_nt: TGTGCCAGCAGTGAGGACGGAGGTCTCATAATATTTATCAATGAGCAGTTCTTC
v_call: TRBV19; clone_size: .; d_call: .; j_call: TRBJ1-1; cdr3_aa: CASSGSGYTEASF; cdr3_nt: TGTGCCAGTAGTGGTTCAGGCTACACTGAAGCTTCCTTT
v_call: TRBV28; clone_size: .; d_call: .; j_call: TRBJ2-2; cdr3_aa: CASSLPGSNTGELFF; cdr3_nt: TGTGCCAGCAGTTTGCCGGGATCGAACACCGGGGAGCTGTTTTTT
v_call: TRBV19; clone_size: .; d_call: TRBD1; j_call: TRBJ1-1; cdr3_aa: CASSFGTGTNTEAFF; cdr3_nt: TGTGCCAGTAGTTTCGGGACAGGGACGAACACTGAAGCTTTCTTT
v_call: TRBV13; clone_size: .; d_call: TRBD2; j_call: TRBJ2-3; cdr3_aa: CASSDSRGGRYTDTQYF; cdr3_nt: TGTGCCAGCAGCGACTCTCGCGGGGGGCGATACACAGATACGCAGTATTTT
v_call: TRBV27; clone_size: few; d_call: TRBD1; j_call: TRBJ1-5; cdr3_aa: CASRRQGSSNQPQHF; cdr3_nt: TGTGCCAGCAGGCGACAGGGGTCGAGCAATCAGCCCCAGCATTTT
v_call: TRBV5-6; clone_size: .; d_call: TRBD1; j_call: TRBJ2-7; cdr3_aa: CASSPGMDRVGEQYF; cdr3_nt: TGTGCCAGCAGCCCCGGAATGGACAGGGTTGGGGAGCAGTACTTC
v_call: TRBV18; clone_size: once; d_call: .; j_call: TRBJ2-2; cdr3_aa: CASSPPGNMNTGELFF; cdr3_nt: TGTGCCAGCTCACCCCCAGGGAATATGAACACCGGGGAGCTGTTTTTT
v_call: TRBV19; clone_size: .; d_call: TRBD2; j_call: TRBJ2-2; cdr3_aa: CASSRARPSGNTGELFF; cdr3_nt: TGTGCCAGTAGTAGAGCCCGGCCTAGCGGGAACACCGGGGAGCTGTTTTTT
v_call: TRBV4-2; clone_size: few; d_call: TRBD1; j_call: TRBJ1-5; cdr3_aa: CASSQIGTGYSNQPQHF; cdr3_nt: TGTGCCAGCAGCCAAATCGGGACAGGTTATAGCAATCAGCCCCAGCATTTT
v_call: TRBV29-1; clone_size: .; d_call: TRBD2; j_call: TRBJ2-3; cdr3_aa: CSVDSGMGTDTQYF; cdr3_nt: TGCAGCGTTGATAGCGGGATGGGCACAGATACGCAGTATTTT
v_call: TRBV19; clone_size: .; d_call: TRBD2; j_call: TRBJ2-7; cdr3_aa: CASSWEGFSYEQYF; cdr3_nt: TGTGCCAGTAGCTGGGAGGGATTCTCCTACGAGCAGTACTTC
v_call: TRBV18; clone_size: .; d_call: .; j_call: TRBJ2-2; cdr3_aa: CASSPGQGGTGELFF; cdr3_nt: TGTGCCAGCTCACCGGGGCAGGGCGGAACCGGGGAGCTGTTTTTT
v_call: TRBV9; clone_size: .; d_call: .; j_call: TRBJ2-4; cdr3_aa: CASSVDPTPQVSKNIQYF; cdr3_nt: TGTGCCAGCAGCGTAGATCCGACCCCCCAGGTTTCCAAAAACATTCAGTACTTC
v_call: TRBV7-8; clone_size: .; d_call: .; j_call: TRBJ1-2; cdr3_aa: CASSSPVRGRRDGYTF; cdr3_nt: TGTGCCAGCAGCTCCCCCGTCCGGGGGAGACGGGATGGCTACACCTTC
v_call: TRBV4-1; clone_size: .; d_call: .; j_call: TRBJ1-1; cdr3_aa: CASSQGLTEAFF; cdr3_nt: TGCGCCAGCAGCCAAGGTCTTACTGAAGCTTTCTTT